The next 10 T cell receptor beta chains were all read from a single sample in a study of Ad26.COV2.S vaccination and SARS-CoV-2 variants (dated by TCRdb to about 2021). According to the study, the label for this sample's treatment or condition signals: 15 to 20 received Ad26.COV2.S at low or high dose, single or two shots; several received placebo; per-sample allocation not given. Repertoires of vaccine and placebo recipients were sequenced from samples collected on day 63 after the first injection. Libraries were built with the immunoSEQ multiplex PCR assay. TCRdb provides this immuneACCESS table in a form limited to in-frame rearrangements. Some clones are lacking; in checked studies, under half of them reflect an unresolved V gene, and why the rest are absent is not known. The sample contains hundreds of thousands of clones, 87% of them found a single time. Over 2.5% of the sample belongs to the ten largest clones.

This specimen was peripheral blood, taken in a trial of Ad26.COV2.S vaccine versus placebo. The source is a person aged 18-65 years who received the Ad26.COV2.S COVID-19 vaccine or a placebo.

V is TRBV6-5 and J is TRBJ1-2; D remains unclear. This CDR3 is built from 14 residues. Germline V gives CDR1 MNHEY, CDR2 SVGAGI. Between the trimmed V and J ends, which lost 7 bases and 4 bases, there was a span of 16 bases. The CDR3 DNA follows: TGTGCCAGCAAAAGTCCGGGATTGGGCTATGGCTACACCTTC. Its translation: CASKSPGLGYGYTF.

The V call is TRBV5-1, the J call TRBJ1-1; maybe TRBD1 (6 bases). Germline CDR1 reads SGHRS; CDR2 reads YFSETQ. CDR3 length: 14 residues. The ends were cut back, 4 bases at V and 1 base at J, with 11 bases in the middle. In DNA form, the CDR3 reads TGCGCCAGCAGCCAACCGACAGGGAACACTGAAGCTTTCTTT. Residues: CASSQPTGNTEAFF.

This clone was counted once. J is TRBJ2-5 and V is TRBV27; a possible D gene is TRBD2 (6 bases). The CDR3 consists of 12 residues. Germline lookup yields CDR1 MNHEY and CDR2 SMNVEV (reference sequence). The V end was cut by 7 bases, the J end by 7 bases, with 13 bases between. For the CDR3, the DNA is TGTGCCAGCATAGGGAGGATGGGGACCCAGTACTTC. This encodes CASIGRMGTQYF.

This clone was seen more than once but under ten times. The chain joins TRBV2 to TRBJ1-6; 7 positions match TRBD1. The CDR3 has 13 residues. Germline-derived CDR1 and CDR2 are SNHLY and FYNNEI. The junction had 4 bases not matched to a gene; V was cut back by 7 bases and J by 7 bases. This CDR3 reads CASMRDSNSPLHF. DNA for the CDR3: TGTGCCAGCATGAGGGACAGCAATTCACCCCTCCACTTT.

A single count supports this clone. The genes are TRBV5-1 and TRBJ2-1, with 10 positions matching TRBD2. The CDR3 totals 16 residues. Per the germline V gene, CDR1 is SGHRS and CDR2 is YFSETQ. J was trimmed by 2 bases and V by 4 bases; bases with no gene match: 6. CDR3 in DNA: TGCGCCAGCAGCGTAGGAACTAGCGGGGCCTACAATGAGCAGTTCTTC. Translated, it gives CASSVGTSGAYNEQFF.

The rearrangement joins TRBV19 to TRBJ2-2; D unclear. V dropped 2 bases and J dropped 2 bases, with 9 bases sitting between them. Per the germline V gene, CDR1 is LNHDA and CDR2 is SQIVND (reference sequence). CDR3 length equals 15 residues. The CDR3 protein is CASSIRLLNTGELFF. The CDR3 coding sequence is TGTGCCAGTAGTATAAGGCTACTAAACACCGGGGAGCTGTTTTTT.

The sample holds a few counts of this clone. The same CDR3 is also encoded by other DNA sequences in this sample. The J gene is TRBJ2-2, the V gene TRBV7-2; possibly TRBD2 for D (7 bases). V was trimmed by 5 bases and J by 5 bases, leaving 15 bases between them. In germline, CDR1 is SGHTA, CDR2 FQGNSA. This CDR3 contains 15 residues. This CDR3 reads CASSQRGGRTGELFF. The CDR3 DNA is TGTGCCAGCAGCCAGAGGGGGGGCCGGACCGGGGAGCTGTTTTTT.

CDR3 nucleotides: TGCGCCAGCAGCCGAGGACAGGGGGGGACTGAAGCTTTCTTT. Its translation: CASSRGQGGTEAFF. The chain links TRBV4-1 to TRBJ1-1; 10 nucleotides match TRBD1. The CDR3 has 14 residues. Germline loops: CDR1 MGHRA, CDR2 YSYEKL. With V trimmed by 4 bases and J by 5 bases, 4 bases remained unmatched.

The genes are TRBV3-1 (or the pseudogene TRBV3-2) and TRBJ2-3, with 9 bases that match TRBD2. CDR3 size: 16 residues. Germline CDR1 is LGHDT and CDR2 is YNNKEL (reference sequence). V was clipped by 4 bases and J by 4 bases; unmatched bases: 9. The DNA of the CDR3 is TGTGCCAGCAGCCGTTGGGCTAGCGGGGTCGCAGATACGCAGTATTTT. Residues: CASSRWASGVADTQYF.

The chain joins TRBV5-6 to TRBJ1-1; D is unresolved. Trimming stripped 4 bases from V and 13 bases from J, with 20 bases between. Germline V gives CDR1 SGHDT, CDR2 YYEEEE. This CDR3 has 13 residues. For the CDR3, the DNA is TGTGCCAGCAGCAAACGCGTTCCCGCCTGGGGTTTCTTT. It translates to CASSKRVPAWGFF.